The clone carrying this TCR beta chain occurred many times. Its antigen is not known. The sample originates from a study of T cells in Graves' hyperthyroidism and ophthalmopathy. Study overall: Peripheral blood was acquired at first diagnosis, ahead of any therapy whatsoever.

Duration under 3 months, a NOSPECS grade of at least 4, and a Clinical Activity Score of at least 3 characterized the ophthalmopathy patients. Germline loops: CDR1 SGHRS, CDR2 YFSETQ. V was shortened by 0 bases and J by 0 bases, with 10 bases between the two germline ends. The length of the CDR3 is 15 residues. The TCR beta CDR3 regions underwent amplification using RNA transcripts as the source. The HTBI primer set was used in a first-round RT-PCR of the TCR CDR3. TCRdb used MiXCR to reprocess the multiplex PCR reads, holding one entry per CDR3 protein. The sample includes over 500,000 distinct CDR3 sequences, about 16% seen only once; the top ten take about 31%. Notes on the study in general: Ophthalmopathy was distinguished from stable hyperthyroidism by 13 V-J signatures. Blood also showed most of the thyroid clonotypes that were expanded above 0.001.

The sequenced sample was blood. The chain is built from TRBV5-1 and TRBJ2-7; D may match TRBD1 or TRBD2 (5 bases each). This TCR derives from a woman aged 30 to 39 with Graves' ophthalmopathy. CDR3 residues: CASSLDSGSSYEQYF. The DNA for the CDR3 is TGCGCCAGCAGCTTGGATTCAGGGAGCTCCTACGAGCAGTACTTC.